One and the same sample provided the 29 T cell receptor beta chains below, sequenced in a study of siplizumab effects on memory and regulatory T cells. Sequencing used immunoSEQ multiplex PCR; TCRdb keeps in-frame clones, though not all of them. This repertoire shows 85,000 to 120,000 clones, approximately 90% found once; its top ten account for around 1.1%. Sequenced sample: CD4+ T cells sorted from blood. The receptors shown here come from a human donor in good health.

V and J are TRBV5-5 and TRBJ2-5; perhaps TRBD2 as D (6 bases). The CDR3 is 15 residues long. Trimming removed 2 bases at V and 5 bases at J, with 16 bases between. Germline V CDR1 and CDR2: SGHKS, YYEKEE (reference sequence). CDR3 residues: CASSFLGGSEETQYF. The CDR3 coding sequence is TGTGCCAGCAGCTTTCTGGGGGGATCGGAGGAGACCCAGTACTTC.

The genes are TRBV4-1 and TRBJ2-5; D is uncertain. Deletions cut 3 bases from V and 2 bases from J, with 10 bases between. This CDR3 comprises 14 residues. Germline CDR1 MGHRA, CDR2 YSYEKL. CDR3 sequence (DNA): TGCGCCAGCAGCCATTGGGGAACTCAAGAGACCCAGTACTTC. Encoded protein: CASSHWGTQETQYF.

Written as DNA, the CDR3 is TGTGCCAGCAGTGAATTAAGAAACACTGAAGCTTTCTTT. Translation gives CASSELRNTEAFF. The chain couples TRBV6-1 to TRBJ1-1; D is unclear. The V gene lost 2 bases and the J gene lost 2 bases, with 6 bases spanning the gap. Per germline, CDR1 MNHNS and CDR2 SASEGT. The CDR3 length is 13 residues.

DNA of the CDR3: TGTGCCAGCAGTCCCGGCGGTCCGTCCTACGAGCAGTACTTC. It yields the protein CASSPGGPSYEQYF. The V gene is TRBV28, the J gene TRBJ2-7; D is ambiguous. The CDR3 contains 14 residues. The V end lost 5 bases, the J end lost 1 base, and 12 bases lay between the germline ends. Germline V gene data show CDR1 as MDHEN and CDR2 as SYDVKM.

The CDR3, as DNA: TGTGCCAGCAGAAGGACAGGGCTGATGAACACTGAAGCTTTCTTT. The encoded protein is CASRRTGLMNTEAFF. The chain combines TRBV6-1 with TRBJ1-1; 8 bases fit TRBD1. The junction had 6 bases not matched to a gene; V was cut back by 6 bases and J by 0 bases. This CDR3 comprises 15 residues. CDR1 and CDR2 (germline): MNHNS, SASEGT.

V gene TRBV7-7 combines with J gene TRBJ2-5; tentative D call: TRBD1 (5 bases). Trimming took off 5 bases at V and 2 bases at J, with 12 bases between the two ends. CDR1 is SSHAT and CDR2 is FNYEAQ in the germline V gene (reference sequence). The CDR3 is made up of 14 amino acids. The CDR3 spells CASSLGALQETQYF. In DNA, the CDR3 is TGTGCCAGCAGCCTAGGGGCCCTACAAGAGACCCAGTACTTC.

CDR3 amino acids: CASSERSGVQSSYEQYF. The CDR3 region has the DNA TGTGCCAGCAGTGAGAGATCGGGGGTGCAAAGCTCCTACGAGCAGTACTTC. The V call is TRBV6-1, the J call TRBJ2-7; D is perhaps TRBD2 (6 bases). Germline CDR1 MNHNS, CDR2 SASEGT. V was cut by 3 bases and J by 0 bases, with 18 bases left in between. CDR3 length equals 17 residues.

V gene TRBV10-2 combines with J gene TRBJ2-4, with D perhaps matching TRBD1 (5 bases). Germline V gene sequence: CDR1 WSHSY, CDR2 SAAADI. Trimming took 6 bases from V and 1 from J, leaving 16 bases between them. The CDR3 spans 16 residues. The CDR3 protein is CASRATGLFAKNIQYF. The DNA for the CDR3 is TGCGCCAGCAGGGCCACAGGCCTATTCGCCAAAAACATTCAGTACTTC.

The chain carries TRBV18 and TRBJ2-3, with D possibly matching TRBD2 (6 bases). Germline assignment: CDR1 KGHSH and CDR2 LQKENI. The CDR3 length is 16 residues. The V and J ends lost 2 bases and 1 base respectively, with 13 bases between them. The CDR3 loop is CASSPITGVGTDTQYF. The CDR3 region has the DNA TGTGCCAGCTCACCAATCACGGGAGTGGGCACAGATACGCAGTATTTT.

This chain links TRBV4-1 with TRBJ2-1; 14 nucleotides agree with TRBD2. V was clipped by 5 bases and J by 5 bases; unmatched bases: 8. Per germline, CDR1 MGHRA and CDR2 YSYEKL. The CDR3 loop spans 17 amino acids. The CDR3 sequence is CASSTRTSGRINNEQFF. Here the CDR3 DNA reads TGCGCCAGCAGCACTCGGACTAGCGGGAGGATCAACAATGAGCAGTTCTTC.

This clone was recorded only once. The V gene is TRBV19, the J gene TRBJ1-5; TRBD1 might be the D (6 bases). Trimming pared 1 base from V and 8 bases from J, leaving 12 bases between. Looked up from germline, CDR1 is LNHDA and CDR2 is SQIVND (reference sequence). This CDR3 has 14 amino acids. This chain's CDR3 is CASSIATGREPQHF. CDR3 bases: TGTGCCAGTAGTATAGCGACAGGTAGGGAGCCCCAGCATTTT.

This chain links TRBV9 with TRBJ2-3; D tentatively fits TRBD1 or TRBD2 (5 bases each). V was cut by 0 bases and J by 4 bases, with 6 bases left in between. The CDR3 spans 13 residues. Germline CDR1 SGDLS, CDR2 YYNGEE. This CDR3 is CASSVGGSDTQYF. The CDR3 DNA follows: TGTGCCAGCAGCGTAGGGGGGTCAGATACGCAGTATTTT. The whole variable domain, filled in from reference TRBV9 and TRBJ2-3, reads DSGVTQTPKHLITATGQRVTLRCSPRSGDLSVYWYQQSLDQGLQFLIQYYNGEERAKGNILERFSAQQFPDLHSELNLSSLELGDSALYFCASSVGGSDTQYFGPGTRLTVL.

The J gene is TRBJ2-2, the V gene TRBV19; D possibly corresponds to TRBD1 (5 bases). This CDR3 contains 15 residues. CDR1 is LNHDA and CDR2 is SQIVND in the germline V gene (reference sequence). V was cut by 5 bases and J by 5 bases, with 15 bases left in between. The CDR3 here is CASSPQTTATGELFF. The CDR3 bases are TGTGCCAGTAGTCCCCAAACGACAGCTACCGGGGAGCTGTTTTTT. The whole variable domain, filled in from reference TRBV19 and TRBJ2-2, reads DGGITQSPKYLFRKEGQNVTLSCEQNLNHDAMYWYRQDPGQGLRLIYYSQIVNDFQKGDIAEGYSVSREKKESFPLTVTSAQKNPTAFYLCASSPQTTATGELFFGEGSRLTVL.

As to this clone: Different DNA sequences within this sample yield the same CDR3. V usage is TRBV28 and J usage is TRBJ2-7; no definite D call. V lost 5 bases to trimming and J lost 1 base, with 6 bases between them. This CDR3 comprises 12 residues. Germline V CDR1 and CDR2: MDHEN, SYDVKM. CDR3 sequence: CASSVGSYEQYF. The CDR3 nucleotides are TGTGCCAGCAGTGTGGGTTCCTACGAGCAGTACTTC.

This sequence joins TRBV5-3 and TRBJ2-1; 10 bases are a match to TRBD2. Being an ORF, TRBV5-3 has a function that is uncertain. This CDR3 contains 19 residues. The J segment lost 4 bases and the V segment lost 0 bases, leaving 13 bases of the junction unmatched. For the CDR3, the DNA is TGTGCCAGAAGCTTGGCCTTCAGGGATACTAGCGGGGAATACAATGAGCAGTTCTTC. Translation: CARSLAFRDTSGEYNEQFF.

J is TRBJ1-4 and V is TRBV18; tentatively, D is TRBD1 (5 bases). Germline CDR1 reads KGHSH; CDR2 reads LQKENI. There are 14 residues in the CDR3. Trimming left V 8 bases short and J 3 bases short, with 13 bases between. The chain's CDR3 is CASGRQLPNEKLFF. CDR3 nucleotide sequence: TGTGCCAGCGGCCGACAGCTACCTAATGAAAAACTGTTTTTT.

CDR3 DNA: TGTGCCAGCAGCGTCGGGGACAGGGGGACTCAAGAGACCCAGTACTTC. Amino acids: CASSVGDRGTQETQYF. V is TRBV7-9 and J is TRBJ2-5; 11 nucleotides agree with TRBD1. The CDR3 length is 16 residues. V dropped 5 bases and J dropped 2; count of bases not matched to a gene: 7. Germline V gives CDR1 SEHNR, CDR2 FQNEAQ (reference sequence).

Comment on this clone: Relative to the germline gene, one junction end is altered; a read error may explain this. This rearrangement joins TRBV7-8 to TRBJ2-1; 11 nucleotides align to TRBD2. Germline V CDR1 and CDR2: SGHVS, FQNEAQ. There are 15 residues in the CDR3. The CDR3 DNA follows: TGTGCCAGCAGGTTAGCGGGAGGGCCCTACAATGAGCAGTTCTTC. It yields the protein CASRLAGGPYNEQFF.

The CDR3 DNA reads TGCGCCAGCAGCTTGGAAGGGACCCAGGGAACCGGGGAGCTGTTTTTT. Encoded protein: CASSLEGTQGTGELFF. This chain joins TRBV5-1 and TRBJ2-2; the D gene could be TRBD1 or TRBD2 (5 bases each). Germline CDR1 and CDR2: SGHRS and YFSETQ. Trimming stripped 0 bases from V and 5 bases from J, with 14 bases between. CDR3 length: 16 amino acids.

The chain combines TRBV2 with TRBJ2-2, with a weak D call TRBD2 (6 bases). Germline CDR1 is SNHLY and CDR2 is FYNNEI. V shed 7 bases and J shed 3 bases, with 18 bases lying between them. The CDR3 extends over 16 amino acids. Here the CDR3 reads CASNPGELVDTGELFF. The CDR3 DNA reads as TGTGCCAGCAATCCGGGAGAATTGGTGGACACCGGGGAGCTGTTTTTT.

CDR3 coding DNA: TGTGCCAGCCGGACCCCCCAGTACTTC. Translation: CASRTPQYF. The chain has TRBV3-1 (or the pseudogene TRBV3-2) and TRBJ2-5; D is uncertain. The CDR3 spans 9 residues. The V end was cut by 8 bases, the J end by 9 bases, with 7 bases between. Germline V gene data show CDR1 as LGHDT and CDR2 as YNNKEL (reference sequence).

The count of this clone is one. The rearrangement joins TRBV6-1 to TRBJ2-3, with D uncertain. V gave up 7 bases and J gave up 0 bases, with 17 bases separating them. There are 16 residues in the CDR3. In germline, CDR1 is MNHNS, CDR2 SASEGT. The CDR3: CASNDLLYSSTDTQYF. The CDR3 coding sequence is TGTGCCAGCAATGACCTGCTATACTCTAGCACAGATACGCAGTATTTT.

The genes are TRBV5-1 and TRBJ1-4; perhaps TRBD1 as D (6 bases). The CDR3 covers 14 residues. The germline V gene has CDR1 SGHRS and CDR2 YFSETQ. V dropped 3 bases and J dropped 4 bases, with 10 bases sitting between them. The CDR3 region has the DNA TGCGCCAGCAGCTACCGAGGGGGTAATGAAAAACTGTTTTTT. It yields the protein CASSYRGGNEKLFF.

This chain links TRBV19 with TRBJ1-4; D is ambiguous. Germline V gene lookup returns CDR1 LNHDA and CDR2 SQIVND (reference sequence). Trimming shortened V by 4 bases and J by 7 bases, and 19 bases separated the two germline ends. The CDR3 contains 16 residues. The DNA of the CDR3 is TGTGCCAGTAGTACCCCCGAGCGGGGAGAGGGTGAAAAACTGTTTTTT. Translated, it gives CASSTPERGEGEKLFF.

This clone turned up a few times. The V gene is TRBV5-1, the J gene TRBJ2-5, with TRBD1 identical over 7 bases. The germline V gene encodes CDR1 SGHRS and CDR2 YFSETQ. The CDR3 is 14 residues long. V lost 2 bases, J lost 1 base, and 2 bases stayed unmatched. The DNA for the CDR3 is TGCGCCAGCAGCTTCGACAGGGTCCAAGAGACCCAGTACTTC. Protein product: CASSFDRVQETQYF. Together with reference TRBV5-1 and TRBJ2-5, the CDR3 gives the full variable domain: KAGVTQTPRYLIKTRGQQVTLSCSPISGHRSVSWYQQTPGQGLQFLFEYFSETQRNKGNFPGRFSGRQFSNSRSEMNVSTLELGDSALYLCASSFDRVQETQYFGPGTRLLVL.

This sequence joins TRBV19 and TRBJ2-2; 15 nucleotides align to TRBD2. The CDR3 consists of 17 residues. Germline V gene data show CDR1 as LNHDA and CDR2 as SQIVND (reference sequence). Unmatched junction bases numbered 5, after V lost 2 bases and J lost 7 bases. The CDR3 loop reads CASSIRRTSGRGGELFF. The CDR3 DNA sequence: TGTGCCAGTAGTATACGGCGGACTAGCGGGAGGGGCGGGGAGCTGTTTTTT.

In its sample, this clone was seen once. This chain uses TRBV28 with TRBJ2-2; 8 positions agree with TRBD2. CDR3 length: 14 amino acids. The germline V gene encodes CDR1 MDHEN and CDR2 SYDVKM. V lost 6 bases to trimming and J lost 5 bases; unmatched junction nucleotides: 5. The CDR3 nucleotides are TGTGCCAGCAGGCGGGAGGAGTTGACCGGGGAGCTGTTTTTT. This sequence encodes CASRREELTGELFF.

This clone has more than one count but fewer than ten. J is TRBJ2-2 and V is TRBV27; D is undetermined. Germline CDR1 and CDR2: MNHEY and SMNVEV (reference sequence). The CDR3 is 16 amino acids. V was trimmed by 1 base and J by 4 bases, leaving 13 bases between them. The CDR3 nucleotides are TGTGCCAGCAGTTTATGGCAAGGAAGAGGCACCGGGGAGCTGTTTTTT. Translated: CASSLWQGRGTGELFF.

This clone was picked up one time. The CDR3 nucleotides read TGTGCCAGCAGCCCCAGGGTTAACTATGGCTACACCTTC. This sequence encodes CASSPRVNYGYTF. The V gene is TRBV28, the J gene TRBJ1-2, with D perhaps TRBD1 (5 bases). The CDR3 totals 13 residues. Germline CDR1 is MDHEN and CDR2 is SYDVKM. Between the trimmed V and J ends, which lost 6 bases and 1 base, there was a span of 9 bases.